This paragraph reports one TCR beta chain. Original processing methods: Estimation of nucleated cell counts relied on the amplification of reference gene primers. Generated by immunoSEQ multiplex PCR, the TCRdb table keeps only in-frame clones and is missing some. V and J calls and clone size are as listed in that table; D and trimming were resolved from the DNA. The table has around 270,000 clones, around 83% seen once. The entry originates in a study of blood T cell repertoires in COVID-19. Turning to the study itself: Samples taken during acute and convalescent COVID-19 were collected in the United States, Italy and Spain. Sources were T cells, B-cell-depleted T cells, or PBMCs; the material itself was cDNA or gDNA.

Germline V gene lookup returns CDR1 MDHEN and CDR2 SYDVKM. The CDR3 loop spans 14 amino acids. Trimming shortened V by 5 bases and J by 7 bases, and 15 bases separated the two germline ends. This sequence was found in a woman in her 40s who had recovered from COVID-19. Material for sequencing was peripheral blood. The V gene is TRBV28, the J gene TRBJ1-5; a weak D match, TRBD1 (6 bases). The CDR3 sequence is CASSPGTTNQPQHF. In DNA form, the CDR3 reads TGTGCCAGCAGTCCCGGGACAACGAACCAGCCCCAGCATTTT. Combining the CDR3 with reference TRBV28 and TRBJ1-5 gives the whole variable domain DVKVTQSSRYLVKRTGEKVFLECVQDMDHENMFWYRQDPGLGLRLIYFSYDVKMKEKGDIPEGYSVSREKKERFSLILESASTNQTSMYLCASSPGTTNQPQHFGDGTRLSIL.